Listed below are T cell receptor beta chains from one sample, sequenced in a study of blood T cell repertoires in COVID-19. Sequencing was performed with immunoSEQ multiplex PCR; in TCRdb, only in-frame clones are kept and a portion is missing. The sample lists 84,000 or so clones; 85% to 95% were seen once. The source material was peripheral blood. All receptors come from a woman aged 55-69 years with active COVID-19. Each CDR3 is given with its conserved first and last residue. A D gene is named only where the DNA matches it firmly. Rows give clone size only sometimes, using once, few, many, or a class for an expanded clone.

J gene	V gene	clone size	D gene	CDR3 protein	CDR3 DNA
TRBJ2-7	TRBV5-1	-	-	CASSSGGAGEQYF	TGCGCCAGCAGCTCGGGTGGGGCAGGAGAGCAGTACTTC
TRBJ2-7	TRBV11-2	-	TRBD2	CASSLDWLAGAYEQYF	TGTGCCAGCAGCTTAGATTGGCTAGCGGGGGCCTACGAGCAGTACTTC
TRBJ1-3	TRBV9	-	TRBD1	CASSPGGLLSGNTIYF	TGTGCCAGCAGCCCAGGGGGGTTACTCTCTGGAAACACCATATATTTT
TRBJ2-1	TRBV5-4	-	TRBD2	CASSWGGGDYNEQFF	TGTGCCAGCAGCTGGGGCGGGGGGGACTACAATGAGCAGTTCTTC
TRBJ2-1	TRBV14	-	TRBD2	CASSQDLGLAGGNEQFF	TGTGCCAGCAGCCAAGATTTAGGACTAGCGGGGGGTAATGAGCAGTTCTTC
TRBJ2-1	TRBV10-3	once	TRBD2	CAISDPAGVRNEQFF	TGTGCCATCAGTGATCCAGCGGGAGTTCGCAATGAGCAGTTCTTC
TRBJ1-4	TRBV19	-	TRBD1	CASSTTGQGDKLFF	TGTGCCAGTAGTACAACAGGACAGGGGGACAAACTGTTTTTT
TRBJ1-2	TRBV28	-	-	CASFLEQGYGYTF	TGTGCCAGCTTCCTTGAACAGGGCTATGGCTACACCTTC
TRBJ1-5	TRBV11-2	-	-	CASSLAQGGNQPQHF	TGTGCCAGCAGCTTAGCGCAGGGCGGCAATCAGCCCCAGCATTTT
TRBJ2-1	TRBV18	-	TRBD1	CASTGTAYNEQFF	TGTGCCAGCACCGGGACAGCCTACAATGAGCAGTTCTTC
TRBJ2-1	TRBV29-1	-	-	CSVEDWGDRQFF	TGCAGCGTTGAAGATTGGGGGGACAGACAGTTCTTC
TRBJ1-1	TRBV28	-	TRBD1	CASSLRQGASVTEAFF	TGTGCCAGCAGTTTACGACAGGGGGCGTCGGTCACTGAAGCTTTCTTT
TRBJ1-1	TRBV5-1	-	-	CASSRYQGTNTEAFF	TGCGCCAGCAGCCGGTACCAGGGAACGAACACTGAAGCTTTCTTT
TRBJ1-1	TRBV24-1	once	TRBD1	CATSDTRTGGTEAFF	TGTGCCACCAGTGATACCCGGACAGGGGGCACTGAAGCTTTCTTT
TRBJ2-2	TRBV7-9	-	TRBD2	CASRSGLAGGNTGELFF	TGTGCCAGCAGATCGGGACTAGCGGGAGGGAACACCGGGGAGCTGTTTTTT
TRBJ1-5	TRBV19	-	-	CASSTSRTSNQPQHF	TGTGCCAGTAGTACTAGTCGAACATCCAATCAGCCCCAGCATTTT
TRBJ1-1	TRBV5-4	-	-	CASSLKRGARAEAFF	TGTGCCAGCAGCTTAAAGCGGGGCGCAAGAGCTGAAGCTTTCTTT
TRBJ2-5	TRBV10-1	-	-	CASSDPTGKGQETQYF	TGCGCCAGCAGTGATCCCACAGGGAAGGGCCAAGAGACCCAGTACTTC
TRBJ2-7	TRBV3-1/TRBV3-2	-	TRBD1	CASSQGTGGPYEQYF	TGTGCCAGCAGCCAAGGGACAGGGGGCCCCTACGAGCAGTACTTC
TRBJ2-5	TRBV5-4	-	TRBD2	CASSSRLAGNQETQYF	TGTGCCAGCAGCTCTAGACTAGCGGGGAACCAAGAGACCCAGTACTTC
TRBJ2-3	TRBV6-5	-	-	CASAPTGSGTDTQYF	TGTGCCAGTGCCCCCACAGGGAGTGGCACAGATACGCAGTATTTT
TRBJ2-7	TRBV5-1	few	-	CASSNRDSYEQYF	TGCGCCAGCAGCAACAGGGACTCCTACGAGCAGTACTTC
TRBJ1-1	TRBV6-5	-	TRBD1	CASSYDRELNEAFF	TGTGCCAGCAGTTACGACAGGGAACTAAATGAAGCTTTCTTT
TRBJ2-1	TRBV11-2	-	TRBD2	CASSGLENEQFF	TGTGCCAGCAGCGGACTAGAAAATGAGCAGTTCTTC